This T cell receptor beta chain was recorded in a study of blood T cell repertoires in COVID-19. Study context: The cDNA or gDNA used as material had been derived from T cells, B-cell-depleted T cells, or PBMCs.

Assay used: immunoSEQ multiplex PCR; TCRdb lists only in-frame clones, some missing. The table has roughly 120,000 clones, over 65% seen once. The germline CDR1 and CDR2 sequences are SGHAT and FQDESV (reference sequence). The J segment lost 4 bases and the V segment lost 4 bases, leaving 12 bases of the junction unmatched. CDR3 length equals 16 residues. The clonotype was recovered from a human donor with acute or convalescent COVID-19. The donor label of this sample is uncertain. The J gene is TRBJ2-7, the V gene TRBV11-1; TRBD1 agrees at 8 bases. Sequenced input: peripheral blood. The CDR3 DNA follows: TGTGCCAGCAGCTCGACCGGGACAGGAGCCCAATACGAGCAGTACTTC. It yields the protein CASSSTGTGAQYEQYF.